The sequence of this TCR beta chain was determined in a study of shared clonotypes between healthy human individuals. Germline values: CDR1 SGDLS, CDR2 YYNGEE. The CDR3 runs to 15 residues. Trimming stripped 4 bases from V and 8 bases from J, with 21 bases between. Authors' processing steps: As immunoSEQ supplied junction-only sequences (without quality scores), filtering differed. Generated by immunoSEQ multiplex PCR, the TCRdb table keeps only in-frame clones and is missing some. V, J and clone size reflect that table, while D and trimming were determined from the DNA. The sample has about a million clones, approximately 76% seen once.

The rearrangement links TRBV9 to TRBJ1-2; possibly TRBD1 for D (6 bases). The clonotype originates from a man aged 18 to 29 in good health. The sequenced sample consisted of memory CD4+ T cells sorted from blood. Subset reported: CD45RA-negative fraction. This chain's CDR3 is CASSTHTPVQGGYTF. In DNA form, the CDR3 reads TGTGCCAGCAGCACTCATACTCCCGTACAGGGAGGCTACACCTTC.